This T cell receptor beta chain is drawn from a study of blood T cell repertoires in COVID-19. The wider study: The origin of the acute and convalescent COVID-19 samples was the United States, Italy and Spain. PBMCs, B-cell-depleted T cells, or T cells provided the cDNA or gDNA that made up the material.

As handled by the study authors: Amplification of reference gene primers was used by the study to estimate nucleated cell counts. TCRdb's copy holds only in-frame clones and misses some; the assay was immunoSEQ multiplex PCR. V, J and clone size were drawn from that table, and D and trimming were deduced from the DNA. The data show over 120,000 clones, 88% seen once. This clone was seen only once. The clonotype was recovered from a woman between 50 and 59 years old with acute or convalescent COVID-19. The material sequenced was peripheral blood.

The CDR3 loop reads CASSRQGPADAAYEQYF. CDR3 DNA: TGTGCCAGTAGTCGGCAGGGGCCTGCTGATGCGGCGTACGAGCAGTACTTC. The chain has TRBV19 and TRBJ2-7; D perhaps matches TRBD1 (6 bases). The germline V gene has CDR1 LNHDA and CDR2 SQIVND (reference sequence). The length of the CDR3 is 17 residues. The V end lost 5 bases, the J end lost 4 bases, and 24 bases lay between the germline ends.